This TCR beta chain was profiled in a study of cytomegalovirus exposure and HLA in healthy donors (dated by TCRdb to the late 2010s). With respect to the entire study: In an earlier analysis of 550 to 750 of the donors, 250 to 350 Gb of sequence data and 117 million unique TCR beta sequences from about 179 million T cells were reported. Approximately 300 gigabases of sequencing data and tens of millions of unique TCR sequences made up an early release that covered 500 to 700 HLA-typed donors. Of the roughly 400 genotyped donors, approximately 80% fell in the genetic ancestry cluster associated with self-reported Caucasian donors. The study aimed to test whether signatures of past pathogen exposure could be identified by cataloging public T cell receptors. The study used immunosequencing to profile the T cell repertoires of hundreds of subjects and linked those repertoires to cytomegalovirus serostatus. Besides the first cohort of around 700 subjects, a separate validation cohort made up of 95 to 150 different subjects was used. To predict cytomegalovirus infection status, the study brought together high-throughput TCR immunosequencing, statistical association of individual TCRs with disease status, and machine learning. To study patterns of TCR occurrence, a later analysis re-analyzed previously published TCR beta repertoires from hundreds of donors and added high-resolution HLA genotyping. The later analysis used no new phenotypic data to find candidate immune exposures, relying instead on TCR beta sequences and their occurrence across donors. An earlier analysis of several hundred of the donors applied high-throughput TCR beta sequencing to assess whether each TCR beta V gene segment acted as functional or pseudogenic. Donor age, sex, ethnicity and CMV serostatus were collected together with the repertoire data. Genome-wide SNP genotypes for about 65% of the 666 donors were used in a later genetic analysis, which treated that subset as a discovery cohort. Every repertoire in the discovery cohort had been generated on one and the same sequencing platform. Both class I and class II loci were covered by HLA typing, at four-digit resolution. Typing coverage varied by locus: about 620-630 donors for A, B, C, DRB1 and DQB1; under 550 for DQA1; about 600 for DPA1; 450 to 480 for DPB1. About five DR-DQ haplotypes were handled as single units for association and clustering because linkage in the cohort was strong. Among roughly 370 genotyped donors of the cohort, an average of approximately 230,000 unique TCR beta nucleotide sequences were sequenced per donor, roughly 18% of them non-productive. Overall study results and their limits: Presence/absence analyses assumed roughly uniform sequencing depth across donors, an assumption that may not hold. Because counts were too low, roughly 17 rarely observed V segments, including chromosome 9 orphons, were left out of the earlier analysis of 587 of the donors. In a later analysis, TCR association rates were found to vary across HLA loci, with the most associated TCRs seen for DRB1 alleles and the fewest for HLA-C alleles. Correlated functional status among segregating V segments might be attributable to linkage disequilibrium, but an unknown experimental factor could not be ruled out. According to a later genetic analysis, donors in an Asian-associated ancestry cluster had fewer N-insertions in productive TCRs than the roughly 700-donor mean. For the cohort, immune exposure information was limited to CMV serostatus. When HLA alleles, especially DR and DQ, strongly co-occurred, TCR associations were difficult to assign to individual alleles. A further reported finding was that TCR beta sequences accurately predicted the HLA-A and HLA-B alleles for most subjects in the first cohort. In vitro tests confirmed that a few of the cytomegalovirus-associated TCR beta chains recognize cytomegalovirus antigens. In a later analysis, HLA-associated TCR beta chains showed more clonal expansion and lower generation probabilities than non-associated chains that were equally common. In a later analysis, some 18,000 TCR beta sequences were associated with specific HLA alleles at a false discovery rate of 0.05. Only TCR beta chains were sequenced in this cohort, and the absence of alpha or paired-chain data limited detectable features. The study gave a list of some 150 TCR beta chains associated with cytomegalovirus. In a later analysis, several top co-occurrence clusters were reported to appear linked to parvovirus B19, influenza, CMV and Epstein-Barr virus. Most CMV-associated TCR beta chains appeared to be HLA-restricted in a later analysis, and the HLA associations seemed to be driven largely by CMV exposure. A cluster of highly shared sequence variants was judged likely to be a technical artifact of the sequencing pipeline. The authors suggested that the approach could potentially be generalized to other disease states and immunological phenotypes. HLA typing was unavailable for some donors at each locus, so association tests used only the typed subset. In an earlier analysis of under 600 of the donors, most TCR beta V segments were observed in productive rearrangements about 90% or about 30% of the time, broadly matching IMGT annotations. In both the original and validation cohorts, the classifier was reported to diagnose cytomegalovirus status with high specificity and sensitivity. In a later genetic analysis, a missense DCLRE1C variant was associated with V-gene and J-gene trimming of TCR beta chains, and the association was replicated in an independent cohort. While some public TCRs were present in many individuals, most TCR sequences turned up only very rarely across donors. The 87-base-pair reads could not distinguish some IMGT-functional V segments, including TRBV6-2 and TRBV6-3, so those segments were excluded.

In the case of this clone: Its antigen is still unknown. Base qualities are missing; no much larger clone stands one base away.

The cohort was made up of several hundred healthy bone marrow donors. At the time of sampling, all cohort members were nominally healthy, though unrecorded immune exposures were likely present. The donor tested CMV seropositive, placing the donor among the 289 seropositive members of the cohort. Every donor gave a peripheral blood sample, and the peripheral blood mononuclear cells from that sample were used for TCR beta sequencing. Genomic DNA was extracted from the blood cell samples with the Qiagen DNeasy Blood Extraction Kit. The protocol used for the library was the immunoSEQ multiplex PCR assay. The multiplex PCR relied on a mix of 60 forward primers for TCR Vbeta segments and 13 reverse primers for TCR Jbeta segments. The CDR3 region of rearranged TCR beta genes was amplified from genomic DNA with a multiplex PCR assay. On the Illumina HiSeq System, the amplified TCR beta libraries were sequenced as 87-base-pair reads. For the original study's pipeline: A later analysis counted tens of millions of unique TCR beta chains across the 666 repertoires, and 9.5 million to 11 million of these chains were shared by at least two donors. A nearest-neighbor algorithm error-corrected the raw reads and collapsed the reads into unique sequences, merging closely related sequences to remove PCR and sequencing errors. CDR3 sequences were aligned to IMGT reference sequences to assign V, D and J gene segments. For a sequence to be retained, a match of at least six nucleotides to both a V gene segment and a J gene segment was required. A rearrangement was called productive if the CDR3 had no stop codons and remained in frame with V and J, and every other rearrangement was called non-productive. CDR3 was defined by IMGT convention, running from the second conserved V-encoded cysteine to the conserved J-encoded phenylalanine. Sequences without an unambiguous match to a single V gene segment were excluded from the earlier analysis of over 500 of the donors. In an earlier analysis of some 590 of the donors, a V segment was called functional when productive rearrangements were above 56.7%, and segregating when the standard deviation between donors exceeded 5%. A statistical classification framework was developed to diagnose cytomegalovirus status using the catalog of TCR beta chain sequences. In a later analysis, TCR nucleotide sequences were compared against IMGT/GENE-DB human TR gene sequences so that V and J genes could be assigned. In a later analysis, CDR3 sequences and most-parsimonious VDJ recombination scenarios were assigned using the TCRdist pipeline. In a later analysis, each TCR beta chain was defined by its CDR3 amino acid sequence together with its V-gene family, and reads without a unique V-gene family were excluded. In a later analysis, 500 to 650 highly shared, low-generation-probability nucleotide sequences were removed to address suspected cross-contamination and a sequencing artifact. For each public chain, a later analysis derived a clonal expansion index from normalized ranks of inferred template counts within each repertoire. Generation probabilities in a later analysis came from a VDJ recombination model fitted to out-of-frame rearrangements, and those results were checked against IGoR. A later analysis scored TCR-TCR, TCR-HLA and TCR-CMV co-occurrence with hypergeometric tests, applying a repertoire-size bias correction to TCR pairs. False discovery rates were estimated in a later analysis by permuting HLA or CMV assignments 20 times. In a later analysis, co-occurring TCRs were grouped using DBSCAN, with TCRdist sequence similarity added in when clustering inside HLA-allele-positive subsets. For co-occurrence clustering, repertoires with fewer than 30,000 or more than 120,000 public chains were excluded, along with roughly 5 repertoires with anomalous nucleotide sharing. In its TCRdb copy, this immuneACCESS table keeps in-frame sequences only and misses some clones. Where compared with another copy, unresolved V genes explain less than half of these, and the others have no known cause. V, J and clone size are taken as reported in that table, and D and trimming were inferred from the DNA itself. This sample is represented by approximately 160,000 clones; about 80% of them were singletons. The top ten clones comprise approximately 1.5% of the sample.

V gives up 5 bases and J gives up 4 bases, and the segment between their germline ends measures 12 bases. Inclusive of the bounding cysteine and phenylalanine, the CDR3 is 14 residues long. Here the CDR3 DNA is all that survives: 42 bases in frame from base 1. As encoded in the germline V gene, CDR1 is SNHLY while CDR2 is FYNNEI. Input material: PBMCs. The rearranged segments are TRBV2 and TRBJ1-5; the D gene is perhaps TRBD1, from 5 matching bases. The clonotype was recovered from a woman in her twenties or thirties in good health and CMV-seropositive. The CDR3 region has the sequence CASSNQGGNQPQHF. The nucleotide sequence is TGTGCCAGCAGTAACCAGGGAGGGAATCAGCCCCAGCATTTT.